This TCR beta chain was identified during a study of vaccination and CD4 T cells after COVID-19 (dated by TCRdb to 2022 to 2024). A note on the overall study: Convalescent patients had a positive SARS-CoV-2 result on nasal swab PCR, and of these patients, fewer than ten had mild disease and one had severe disease. In around ten COVID-19 convalescent patients and a few infection-naive healthy vaccine recipients, the spike-specific CD4+ TCR repertoire before mRNA vaccination was compared with the repertoire after mRNA vaccination. The convalescent cohort included six males and four females, with two Hispanic individuals, seven Caucasians, two Asians and one multiracial person. Overlapping spike peptide pools from SARS-CoV-2 and from the common cold coronaviruses HCoV-NL63, HCoV-OC43 and HCoV-229E were used as culture stimuli. Control cultures used a CEFX viral epitope pool as positive control, an HIV-1 Nef peptide pool as negative control, or no peptide. Post-COVID blood samples from convalescent patients were collected a median of around 100 days after diagnosis, with a range of about 30 to 170 days. Post-vaccine blood samples were obtained a median of approximately 74 days after the second vaccine dose, with a range of roughly 12 to 250 days. Participants got two doses of the Pfizer-BioNTech BNT162b2 vaccine (n=8) or two doses of the Moderna mRNA-1273 vaccine (n=2). Overall results and qualifications from the work: Relatively few convalescent patients were included in the study, and early timepoints after natural infection were not analyzed. Nearly all vaccine-specific clones in convalescent patients (304 of 307) were mono-reactive for SARS-CoV-2 spike rather than cross-reactive with common cold coronaviruses. In convalescent patients, a median 86.3% of post-vaccine SARS-CoV-2-reactive clones were detected only after vaccination, and vaccine-specific priming was suggested by this finding. The median count of SARS-CoV-2-reactive clonotypes went up from 20 to 25 after infection to a few dozen after vaccination, although the change was not significant.

The library relied on PCR. DNA from cultured CD4+ T cells underwent TCR sequencing with the Oncomine TCR Beta short-read assay at the Johns Hopkins FTIC core. Genomic DNA was extracted from the cultured CD4+ T cells with the QIAamp micro DNA kit. The Oncomine TCR Beta libraries from cultured CD4+ T cells were pooled using unique dual indexes and then sequenced on an Illumina iSeq 100. The source study handled its data this way. Non-productive sequences were removed, and CDR3s not starting with C, not ending with F or W, or shorter than 7 amino acids were discarded. Antigen-specific clonotypes were identified using the MANAFEST web application through comparison of peptide-stimulated wells with reference and other culture wells. To be called positive, a clone needed an FDR below 0.05, an odds ratio above 5, and a productive frequency above 0.1% in at least two of three replicate wells. A clonotype was classed as cross-reactive if the clonotype showed significant expansion both in SARS-CoV-2 spike wells and in at least one common cold coronavirus spike condition. Levenshtein distances (stringdist) and unrooted phylogenetic trees (ape) in R version 3.6.1 were used to assess CDR3 homology. TCRdb reran the public reads through fastp at Q25 and MiXCR, keeping productive beta chains. Each entry is one CDR3 protein sequence, shown with its most common DNA and genes. The V and J calls here are based on TCRdb, not the publication. In all, the sample holds over 15,000 distinct CDR3 sequences, and over 25% of those were seen once. Under 15% of the sample comes from the top ten.

The treatment or condition label on this specimen signifies: approximately 10-day PBMC culture with coronavirus spike peptide pools or control peptides (ViraFEST assay). To expand antigen-specific T cells with peptide pools and then pick out the expanded clonotypes through TCR sequencing, the study relied on the ViraFEST assay. The convalescent patients' positive SARS-CoV-2 PCR tests were from March to December 2020, which was before the Alpha, Beta and Delta variants emerged in the United States. Each well held around 2 million PBMCs cultured with around 9 ug/ml peptide pools in IMDM containing about 5% human AB serum and 7.5 to 10 IU/ml IL-2. Half of the culture medium was replaced with fresh IL-2-containing medium on days 3 and 7. CD4+ T cells were isolated after about nine days of culture through negative selection using the EasySep CD4+ T cell isolation kit. Ficoll-Paque Plus gradient centrifugation was used to isolate PBMCs from whole blood, and the isolated PBMCs were then either used fresh or cryopreserved at -140C. Each culture condition was generally run in triplicate wells.

A word on this clonotype: Its target antigen remains unknown. It has no much larger one-base neighbor in the sample; base qualities were not kept.

Relative to germline, V is 3 bases shorter and J is 2 bases shorter, with 10 bases between their ends. The CDR3 numbers 14 residues from cysteine through phenylalanine. CDR3 DNA only is kept here, 42 bases in frame from base 1. The germline V gene sets CDR1 to KGHSH and CDR2 to LQKENI. The material sequenced was cultured CD4+ T cells from blood. The sequence joins TRBV18 to TRBJ1-2, with TRBD1 perhaps the D gene, on 6 matching bases. This sequence was found in a human donor with COVID-19. The CDR3 reads as follows: CASSPGGRNYGYTF. In nucleotide form, the sequence is TGTGCCAGCTCACCGGGGGGCAGAAACTATGGCTACACCTTC. Supplemented by the reference TRBV18 and TRBJ1-2 proteins around the CDR3, the complete variable domain is NAGVMQNPRHLVRRRGQEARLRCSPMKGHSHVYWYRQLPEEGLKFMVYLQKENIIDESGMPKERFSAEFPKEGPSILRIQQVVRGDSAAYFCASSPGGRNYGYTFGSGTRLTVV.